This TCR beta chain was documented in a study of control samples from healthy donors and cancer patients. The V and J ends lost 4 bases and 7 bases respectively, with 18 bases between them. Germline lookup yields CDR1 SGHTS and CDR2 YDEGEE. This CDR3 region has 15 residues. Only in-frame clones appear in the TCRdb table, and some are missing; sequencing was by immunoSEQ multiplex PCR. The data contain around 200,000 clones, over 85% of them seen just once; the ten biggest clones take up more than 1.1%. The source is a young man in good health. The V gene is TRBV5-8, the J gene TRBJ1-5; possible D gene TRBD1, 5 bases. Specimen: blood. In DNA, the CDR3 is TGTGCCAGCAGCCCGGGACGGGAGGGGTTCCAGCCCCAGCATTTT. Residues: CASSPGREGFQPQHF.